This T cell receptor (beta chain) was observed in a study of blood T cell repertoires in COVID-19. In the study overall: Whether acute or convalescent, the COVID-19 samples came from the United States, Italy and Spain. PBMCs, B-cell-depleted T cells, or T cells provided the cDNA or gDNA that made up the material.

CDR3 size: 13 residues. Per the germline V gene, CDR1 is SGHNT and CDR2 is YYREEE (reference sequence). V lost 0 bases and J lost 4, with 7 bases in between. Authors' processing steps: It was from reference gene primer amplification that nucleated cell counts were estimated. This table comes from immunoSEQ multiplex PCR, and its TCRdb copy is limited to in-frame clones, with some not included. V, J and clone size are those of that table, while D and trimming were read from the DNA. The table shows 200,000 to 300,000 clones, with approximately 86% occurring only once. The source material was peripheral blood. The chain links TRBV5-4 to TRBJ2-5, with D uncertain. The clonotype comes from a man younger than 40 with active or convalescent COVID-19. CDR3 region: CASSLVGGETQYF. The CDR3 DNA is TGTGCCAGCAGCTTGGTTGGCGGAGAGACCCAGTACTTC. Using reference TRBV5-4 and TRBJ2-5 for the parts outside the CDR3, the full variable domain is ETGVTQSPTHLIKTRGQQVTLRCSSQSGHNTVSWYQQALGQGPQFIFQYYREEENGRGNFPPRFSGLQFPNYSSELNVNALELDDSALYLCASSLVGGETQYFGPGTRLLVL.